This record looks at one T cell receptor beta chain sequence and its context. This clonotype was counted at least ten times. It has no known antigen specificity. One base away there is no much larger clone; base qualities are not given. The method was PCR. Sequencing was performed on an Illumina HiSeq 2500. To normalize quantification of the TCRbeta repertoire, the TCR libraries were built with molecular barcoding that relied on unique molecular identifiers. TCRdb passed the public sequencing reads through fastp at Q25 and MiXCR, retaining productive beta sequences. When rows share a CDR3 protein, they turn into one entry using the most common DNA and genes. For this sample the table gives roughly 610,000 distinct CDR3 sequences, of which roughly a tenth were detected only once. In total, the top ten clones hold about 4.3% of the sample. These data belong to a study of T-cell reconstitution after alpha-beta-depleted transplantation in children (dated by TCRdb to about 2016). Regarding the complete study: Using TCR repertoire profiling, the study followed T-cell immune reconstitution in a quantitative way in children after TCRalphabeta/CD19-depleted allogeneic hematopoietic cell transplantation.

Reading from cysteine to phenylalanine, the CDR3 counts 15 amino acids. Only CDR3 DNA remains: 45 bases, in frame from the first base. The germline ends are 13 bases apart after V is trimmed by 6 bases and J by 0 bases. As encoded in the germline V gene, CDR1 is SGHTA while CDR2 is FQGNSA. This TCR was sampled from a human donor who donated a stem cell graft to a child with acute myeloid leukemia. The sample here was PBMCs from the stem cell graft donor, taken from the stem cell graft. This chain is built from TRBV7-2 and TRBJ2-3; the D gene is unclear. The CDR3: CASSRSSPSTDTQYF. The DNA sequence is as follows: TGTGCCAGCAGTAGGTCCAGCCCTAGCACAGATACGCAGTATTTT.